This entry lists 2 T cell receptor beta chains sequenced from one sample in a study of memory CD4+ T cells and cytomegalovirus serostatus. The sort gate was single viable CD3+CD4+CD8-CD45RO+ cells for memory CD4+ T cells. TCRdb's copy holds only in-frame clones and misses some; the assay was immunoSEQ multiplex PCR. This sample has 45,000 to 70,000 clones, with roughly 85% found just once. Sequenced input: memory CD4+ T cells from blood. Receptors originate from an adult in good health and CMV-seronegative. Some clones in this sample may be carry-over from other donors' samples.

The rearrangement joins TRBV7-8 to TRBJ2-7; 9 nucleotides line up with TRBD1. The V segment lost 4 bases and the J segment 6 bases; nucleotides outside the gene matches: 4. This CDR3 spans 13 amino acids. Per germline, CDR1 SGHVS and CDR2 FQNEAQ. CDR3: CASSSGQGGEQYF. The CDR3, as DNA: TGTGCCAGCAGCTCGGGACAGGGCGGCGAGCAGTACTTC.

The CDR3 nucleotides read TGTGCCATCAGTGAGTCCCAGGGGTACTATGGCTACACCTTC. This codes for CAISESQGYYGYTF. The chain joins TRBV10-3 to TRBJ1-2, with a weak D call TRBD1 (6 bases). Trimming pared 0 bases from V and 3 bases from J, leaving 8 bases between. The CDR3 is 14 residues long. Germline V lookup: CDR1 ENHRY, CDR2 SYGVKD.